These 31 T cell receptor beta chains were all obtained from the same sample, sequenced in a study of cytomegalovirus exposure and HLA in healthy donors. PCR primers comprised 60 Vbeta and 13 Jbeta primers. The protocol was immunoSEQ multiplex PCR, while the TCRdb copy is restricted to in-frame clones and leaves out a portion. The repertoire holds more than 65,000 clones, about four fifths seen once, with 1.5% to 2% in the top ten. Sequencing was done on a sample of PBMCs. All receptors derive from a man between 18 and 29 years old in good health and CMV-seronegative.

As DNA, the CDR3 is TGTGCCAGCAGTGACGGACTCCCTAACTATGGCTACACCTTC. Translating it yields CASSDGLPNYGYTF. The chain employs TRBV6-1 and TRBJ1-2, with D unresolved. Germline lookup yields CDR1 MNHNS and CDR2 SASEGT. V was cut by 3 bases and J by 0 bases, with 8 bases left in between. The CDR3 sequence is 14 residues long.

The chain uses TRBV7-8 and TRBJ1-6; TRBD1 agrees at 8 bases. Germline V gene data show CDR1 as SGHVS and CDR2 as FQNEAQ. Unmatched junction bases numbered 5, after V lost 6 bases and J lost 4 bases. This CDR3 comprises 15 residues. CDR3 amino acids: CASSPGQGYNSPLHF. CDR3 nucleotides: TGTGCCAGCAGTCCCGGACAGGGATATAATTCACCCCTCCACTTT.

The chain joins TRBV27 to TRBJ2-5, with TRBD1 identical over 7 bases. Germline CDR1 MNHEY, CDR2 SMNVEV (reference sequence). The CDR3 has 14 residues. The J segment lost 5 bases and the V segment lost 5 bases, leaving 8 bases of the junction unmatched. The CDR3 protein is CASSTNPGGETQYF. CDR3 nucleotides: TGTGCCAGCAGTACCAACCCAGGGGGTGAGACCCAGTACTTC.

The chain carries TRBV4-1 and TRBJ2-7; no definite D call. Germline CDR1 MGHRA, CDR2 YSYEKL. The CDR3 contains 15 residues. V was clipped by 5 bases and J by 3 bases, with 17 bases between them. The CDR3 reads CASSAASDLLYEQYF. CDR3 nucleotide sequence: TGCGCCAGCAGCGCCGCCTCCGACTTACTCTACGAGCAGTACTTC.

This chain uses TRBV2 with TRBJ2-1; D remains ambiguous. In germline, CDR1 is SNHLY, CDR2 FYNNEI. Trimming took off 5 bases at V and 3 bases at J, with 17 bases between the two ends. The CDR3 has 16 amino acids. CDR3 DNA: TGTGCCAGCAGTTCCCCGGTTGGGCCAAACTACAATGAGCAGTTCTTC. Protein: CASSSPVGPNYNEQFF.

The rearrangement joins TRBV27 to TRBJ1-1; 8 nucleotides match TRBD1. V dropped 4 bases and J dropped 4; count of bases not matched to a gene: 5. The germline gives CDR1 MNHEY, CDR2 SMNVEV (reference sequence). The CDR3 is 14 amino acids. CDR3 nucleotide sequence: TGTGCCAGCAGTTCTCGGACAGGGTCCACTGAAGCTTTCTTT. Protein product: CASSSRTGSTEAFF.

The rearrangement uses TRBV6-1 and TRBJ2-6, with 7 bases aligning to TRBD1. Trimming at V came to 4 bases and at J to 4 bases, leaving 7 bases not matched to a gene. The CDR3 covers 16 residues. CDR1 is MNHNS, CDR2 SASEGT, per germline. This chain's CDR3 is CASSVDGQAGANVLTF. The CDR3 DNA follows: TGTGCCAGCAGTGTGGATGGACAGGCCGGGGCCAACGTCCTGACTTTC.

V gene TRBV28 combines with J gene TRBJ1-1; tentative D call: TRBD1 (5 bases). This CDR3 spans 16 amino acids. Germline V CDR1 and CDR2: MDHEN, SYDVKM. Deletions cut 6 bases from V and 8 bases from J, with 25 bases between. The CDR3 spells CASSPKQDLTVLEAFF. Written as DNA, the CDR3 is TGTGCCAGCAGCCCGAAACAGGACCTCACCGTCCTGGAAGCTTTCTTT. Full variable domain (missing parts from reference TRBV28 and TRBJ1-1): DVKVTQSSRYLVKRTGEKVFLECVQDMDHENMFWYRQDPGLGLRLIYFSYDVKMKEKGDIPEGYSVSREKKERFSLILESASTNQTSMYLCASSPKQDLTVLEAFFGQGTRLTVV.

This chain joins TRBV12-2 and TRBJ1-1. TRBV12-2 is flagged as a pseudogene. There are 16 residues in the CDR3. For the CDR3, the DNA is TGTGCAAGTCGCTTAGGCGCGGGGGGCCTGGACACTGAAGCTTTCTTT. Translation gives CASRLGAGGLDTEAFF.

Comment on this clone: This sample includes further DNA sequences coding for the same CDR3. The V and J genes are TRBV2 and TRBJ1-2; no reliable D call. The CDR3 sequence is 14 residues long. The V end lost 1 base, the J end lost 8 bases, and 14 bases lay between the germline ends. In germline, CDR1 is SNHLY, CDR2 FYNNEI. This CDR3 reads CASSEVRSGGGYTF. The CDR3 DNA sequence: TGTGCCAGCAGTGAAGTGAGGTCCGGCGGGGGCTACACCTTC.

The genes are TRBV30 and TRBJ1-4, with D hard to call. Germline V gene lookup returns CDR1 GTSNPN and CDR2 SVGIG (reference sequence). The CDR3 totals 13 residues. V dropped 1 base and J dropped 8 bases, with 11 bases sitting between them. The CDR3 here is CAWSAHNKEKLFF. The CDR3 nucleotides read TGTGCCTGGAGTGCCCACAACAAGGAAAAACTGTTTTTT.

The chain joins TRBV4-2 to TRBJ2-7, with TRBD2 identical over 7 bases. The CDR3 extends over 17 amino acids. Trimming cost V 5 bases and J 0 bases; bases outside gene matches: 13. The V gene's germline CDR1 is LGHNA and CDR2 YNFKEQ. The DNA for the CDR3 is TGTGCCAGCAGCGAACCTAGCGGCGGGGTGAGCTCCTACGAGCAGTACTTC. Translated, it gives CASSEPSGGVSSYEQYF.

V usage is TRBV5-1 and J usage is TRBJ2-5; a weak D match, TRBD2 (6 bases). Germline V gene lookup returns CDR1 SGHRS and CDR2 YFSETQ. The CDR3 covers 12 residues. V dropped 5 bases and J dropped 2 bases, with 7 bases sitting between them. The CDR3 loop is CASRRGQETQYF. The CDR3 region has the DNA TGCGCCAGCAGGCGGGGTCAAGAGACCCAGTACTTC.

Of note for this clone: At one end, the junction sequence differs from germline, possibly due to a read error. This chain links TRBV19 with TRBJ1-1, with TRBD1 as a possible D gene (5 bases). The CDR3 is 11 residues long. From germline, CDR1 is LNHDA and CDR2 SQIVND (reference sequence). CDR3 sequence (DNA): TGTGCCAGTAGTATTTGGGGGGGGAGGGTCTTT. It encodes CASSIWGGRVF. Drawing the rest from reference TRBV19 and TRBJ1-1, the complete variable domain is DGGITQSPKYLFRKEGQNVTLSCEQNLNHDAMYWYRQDPGQGLRLIYYSQIVNDFQKGDIAEGYSVSREKKESFPLTVTSAQKNPTAFYLCASSIWGGRVFGQGTRLTVV.

This clone was counted a single time. The chain is built from TRBV7-9 and TRBJ2-7, with no clear D. With 5 bases removed from V and 0 bases from J, the gap between germline ends came to 11 bases. From germline, CDR1 is SEHNR and CDR2 FQNEAQ (reference sequence). The CDR3 sequence is 14 residues long. DNA for the CDR3: TGTGCCAGCAGCCAAACAGTAGACTCCTACGAGCAGTACTTC. Its translation is CASSQTVDSYEQYF. The whole variable domain, filled in from reference TRBV7-9 and TRBJ2-7, reads DTGVSQNPRHKITKRGQNVTFRCDPISEHNRLYWYRQTLGQGPEFLTYFQNEAQLEKSRLLSDRFSAERPKGSFSTLEIQRTEQGDSAMYLCASSQTVDSYEQYFGPGTRLTVT.

The chain couples TRBV7-9 to TRBJ2-7; the D gene is possibly TRBD2 (5 bases). V shed 5 bases and J shed 4 bases, with 18 bases lying between them. Per germline, CDR1 SEHNR and CDR2 FQNEAQ (reference sequence). The CDR3 totals 15 residues. The DNA for the CDR3 is TGTGCCAGCAGCCCAGAAAACCTACTAGGTTACGAGCAGTACTTC. Translated: CASSPENLLGYEQYF.

The genes are TRBV28 and TRBJ1-4; 7 nucleotides agree with TRBD1. The germline V gene has CDR1 MDHEN and CDR2 SYDVKM. Trimming took 9 bases from V and 4 from J; bases not matched to a gene: 5. The CDR3 extends over 13 amino acids. The CDR3 DNA sequence: TGTGCCAGTAGGGACAGCTTTAATGAAAAACTGTTTTTT. Amino acids: CASRDSFNEKLFF. Looking up the rest from reference TRBV28 and TRBJ1-4 gives the full variable domain: DVKVTQSSRYLVKRTGEKVFLECVQDMDHENMFWYRQDPGLGLRLIYFSYDVKMKEKGDIPEGYSVSREKKERFSLILESASTNQTSMYLCASRDSFNEKLFFGSGTQLSVL.

The V and J genes are TRBV5-1 and TRBJ2-3; weak D call: TRBD1 (5 bases). The germline V and J ends were trimmed by 3 bases and 3 bases, with 14 bases remaining between them. The CDR3 is made up of 15 amino acids. Germline V gene data show CDR1 as SGHRS and CDR2 as YFSETQ. CDR3 bases: TGCGCCAGCAGCTCATACCAAACAGGAACAGATACGCAGTATTTT. Protein sequence: CASSSYQTGTDTQYF.

This chain links TRBV2 with TRBJ2-5, with a tentative D call TRBD1 (5 bases). CDR1 and CDR2 from the germline V gene are SNHLY and FYNNEI. The CDR3 is 15 residues long. Trimming shortened V by 6 bases and J by 2 bases, and 16 bases separated the two germline ends. The CDR3 loop is CASSPGSDRQETQYF. CDR3 sequence (DNA): TGTGCCAGCAGCCCAGGATCTGACAGACAAGAGACCCAGTACTTC.

The chain uses TRBV30 and TRBJ2-1, with D perhaps matching TRBD2 (7 bases). The CDR3 runs to 13 residues. V lost 3 bases and J lost 8, with 14 bases in between. Per germline, CDR1 GTSNPN and CDR2 SVGIG (reference sequence). The CDR3 region is CAWRRGKGDEQFF. CDR3 DNA sequence: TGTGCCTGGAGGCGGGGGAAGGGGGATGAGCAGTTCTTC. The entire variable domain, with the rest obtained from reference TRBV30 and TRBJ2-1, is as follows: SQTIHQWPATLVQPVGSPLSLECTVEGTSNPNLYWYRQAAGRGLQLLFYSVGIGQISSEVPQNLSASRPQDRQFILSSKKLLLSDSGFYLCAWRRGKGDEQFFGPGTRLTVL.

This clone was seen just once. The V and J genes are TRBV20-1 and TRBJ2-7, with D uncertain. Between the trimmed V and J ends, which lost 3 bases and 5 bases, there was a span of 5 bases. From germline, CDR1 is DFQATT and CDR2 SNEGSKA (reference sequence). The CDR3 extends over 10 amino acids. In DNA form, the CDR3 reads TGCAGTGCTAGGTCTAACGAGCAGTACTTC. It encodes CSARSNEQYF.

The V call is TRBV15, the J call TRBJ2-7; TRBD2 aligns across 12 bases. With V trimmed by 1 base and J by 0 bases, 4 bases remained unmatched. The CDR3 has 17 residues. Germline CDR1 and CDR2: LNHNV and YYDKDF (reference sequence). CDR3 protein: CATSRAQTSGSSYEQYF. In DNA form, the CDR3 reads TGTGCCACCAGCAGAGCACAGACTAGCGGGAGCTCCTACGAGCAGTACTTC.

The chain uses TRBV6-1 and TRBJ1-2, with TRBD1 matching 8 bases. The CDR3 totals 13 residues. CDR1 and CDR2 (germline): MNHNS, SASEGT. V was clipped by 6 bases and J by 5 bases; unmatched bases: 5. DNA of the CDR3: TGTGCCAGCAGGACTTGGACAGGGTATGGCTACACCTTC. It yields the protein CASRTWTGYGYTF.

The chain recombines TRBV19 with TRBJ2-7; 7 bases agree with TRBD2. The CDR3 has 13 amino acids. The germline CDR1 and CDR2 sequences are LNHDA and SQIVND (reference sequence). The junction had 3 bases not matched to a gene; V was cut back by 1 base and J by 6 bases. For the CDR3, the DNA is TGTGCCAGTAGTATAGGCGGGGGATTCGAGCAGTACTTC. Its translation is CASSIGGGFEQYF.

This chain links TRBV9 with TRBJ2-7, with TRBD2 matching 15 bases. CDR1 SGDLS and CDR2 YYNGEE come from the germline V gene. V shed 3 bases, J shed 5 bases, and the junction held 6 bases outside the gene matches. The CDR3 is 16 amino acids. DNA of the CDR3: TGTGCCAGCAGCGCAGGGGGACTAGCGGGAGGCCACGAGCAGTACTTC. This encodes CASSAGGLAGGHEQYF.

The chain links TRBV10-3 to TRBJ2-7; 7 bases line up with TRBD1. Per germline, CDR1 ENHRY and CDR2 SYGVKD. The CDR3 is 14 amino acids. With V trimmed by 7 bases and J by 6 bases, 12 bases remained unmatched. CDR3: CAITDQWTGGEQYF. CDR3 DNA: TGTGCCATCACTGATCAATGGACAGGTGGCGAGCAGTACTTC.

The sample holds a few counts of this clone. The genes are TRBV4-3 and TRBJ1-1; TRBD1 is a possible D gene (5 bases). Trimming cost V 4 bases and J 11 bases, with 26 bases left between them. The germline V gene encodes CDR1 LGHNA and CDR2 YSLEER. The CDR3 contains 16 residues. CDR3 sequence reads: CASSPGRISGGGDAFF. The DNA for the CDR3 is TGCGCCAGCAGCCCAGGACGGATTTCAGGCGGGGGGGACGCTTTCTTT.

The chain is built from TRBV4-1 and TRBJ1-4, with a possible D match to TRBD1 (5 bases). Looked up from germline, CDR1 is MGHRA and CDR2 is YSYEKL. CDR3 length: 18 residues. Trimming pared 5 bases from V and 7 bases from J, leaving 26 bases between. The CDR3 loop reads CASSVLVRVSVYVEKLFF. In nucleotides, the CDR3 is TGCGCCAGCAGCGTCTTAGTCAGGGTCTCCGTATATGTTGAAAAACTGTTTTTT.

This chain links TRBV27 with TRBJ2-5; 11 nucleotides agree with TRBD2. The V and J ends lost 5 bases and 8 bases, in that order; junction bases with no gene match: 10. The length of the CDR3 is 15 residues. In germline, CDR1 is MNHEY, CDR2 SMNVEV (reference sequence). The CDR3, as DNA: TGTGCCAGCAGTCCGGGACTAGCGGTAGTAGGAACCCAGTACTTC. As protein: CASSPGLAVVGTQYF.

V and J are TRBV19 and TRBJ1-6; 9 nucleotides align to TRBD1. This CDR3 contains 15 residues. V dropped 5 bases and J dropped 6; count of bases not matched to a gene: 5. From germline, CDR1 is LNHDA and CDR2 SQIVND (reference sequence). This chain's CDR3 is CASSVTGGANSPLHF. The CDR3 DNA is TGTGCCAGTAGTGTCACAGGGGGCGCTAATTCACCCCTCCACTTT.

The V gene is TRBV5-6, the J gene TRBJ2-7; 9 positions agree with TRBD1. The CDR3 covers 15 residues. V lost 2 bases, J lost 2 bases, and 5 bases stayed unmatched. Germline V gives CDR1 SGHDT, CDR2 YYEEEE. The CDR3 nucleotides are TGTGCCAGCAGCTTTCTGACAGGGGGAACCTACGAGCAGTACTTC. It yields the protein CASSFLTGGTYEQYF.